A single TCR beta chain is shown here with its context. The CDR3 covers 14 residues. CDR1 GTSNPN and CDR2 SVGIG come from the germline V gene (reference sequence). V lost 4 bases and J lost 4, with 16 bases in between. Libraries were prepared by immunoSEQ multiplex PCR; TCRdb keeps only in-frame clonotypes and omits some of them. The profile shows over 10,000 clones, about 70% of them singletons. The data belong to a study of tumor-infiltrating lymphocytes in localized non-small cell lung cancer. This clonotype was sampled from a human donor with non-small cell lung cancer. The chain employs TRBV30 and TRBJ1-1, with D unclear. Sequences were obtained from uninvolved lung tissue not adjacent to the tumor. CDR3 in amino acids: CAWTTPKGFTEAFF. CDR3 nucleotide sequence: TGTGCCTGGACTACCCCGAAGGGATTCACTGAAGCTTTCTTT.